This TCR beta chain was sequenced in a study of cytomegalovirus exposure and HLA in healthy donors. General study results and limits: In a later analysis, productive TCRs from donors in an Asian-associated ancestry cluster reportedly carried fewer N-insertions than the cohort mean. Later work found that TCR association rates differed between HLA loci; DRB1 had the most and HLA-C the fewest. Among the sequence variants, a highly shared cluster was likely an artifact of sequencing.

As for this clone: Antigen unknown.

The PCR was carried out with 60 Vbeta primers and 13 Jbeta primers. Libraries were prepared by immunoSEQ multiplex PCR; TCRdb keeps only in-frame clonotypes and omits some of them. This sample has 100,000 to 150,000 clones; around three quarters occur once, and the top ten carry over 2.5%. The sequence was collected from a woman aged 45-65 years in good health and CMV-seronegative. What was sequenced was PBMCs.

The CDR3 DNA is TGTGCCATCAGTGAGTCAACAGCGAACACTGAAGCTTTCTTT. Translating gives CAISESTANTEAFF. The chain is built from TRBV10-3 and TRBJ1-1; D ambiguous. The CDR3 spans 14 residues. Germline CDR1 ENHRY, CDR2 SYGVKD. Trimming took 0 bases from V and 1 from J, leaving 6 bases between them.